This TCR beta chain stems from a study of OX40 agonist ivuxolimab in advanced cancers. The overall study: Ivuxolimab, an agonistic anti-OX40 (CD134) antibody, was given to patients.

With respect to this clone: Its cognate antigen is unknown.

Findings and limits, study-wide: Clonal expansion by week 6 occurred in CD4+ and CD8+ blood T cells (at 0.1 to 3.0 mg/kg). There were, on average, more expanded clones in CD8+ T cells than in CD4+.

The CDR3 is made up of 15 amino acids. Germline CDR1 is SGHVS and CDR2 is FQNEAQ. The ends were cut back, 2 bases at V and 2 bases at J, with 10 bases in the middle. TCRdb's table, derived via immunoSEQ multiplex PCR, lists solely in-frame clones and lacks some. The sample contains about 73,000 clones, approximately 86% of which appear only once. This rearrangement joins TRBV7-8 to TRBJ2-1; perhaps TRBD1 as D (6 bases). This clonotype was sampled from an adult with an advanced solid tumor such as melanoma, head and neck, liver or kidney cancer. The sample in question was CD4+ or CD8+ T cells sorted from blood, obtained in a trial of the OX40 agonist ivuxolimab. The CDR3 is CASSLSQGTYNEQFF. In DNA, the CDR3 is TGTGCCAGCAGCTTATCCCAGGGGACCTACAATGAGCAGTTCTTC.